This entry lists 25 T cell receptor beta chains sequenced from one sample in a study of blood T cell repertoires in COVID-19. Generated by immunoSEQ multiplex PCR, the TCRdb table keeps only in-frame clones and is missing some. Of roughly 150,000 clones detected, 70% to 90% appear once; the ten largest clones hold more than 5%. Input material: peripheral blood. These receptors all stem from a human donor in a cohort sampled during active COVID-19.

This chain uses TRBV28 with TRBJ2-3, with 9 nucleotides matching TRBD1. This CDR3 is built from 14 residues. V lost 8 bases to trimming and J lost 5 bases; unmatched junction nucleotides: 8. The germline V gene has CDR1 MDHEN and CDR2 SYDVKM. DNA of the CDR3: TGTGCCAGCTCCTGGGACAGGGTTGGAGATACGCAGTATTTT. Translated, it gives CASSWDRVGDTQYF.

This chain connects TRBV5-1 to TRBJ2-7, with 10 bases matching TRBD2. The CDR3 sequence is 15 residues long. J was trimmed by 6 bases and V by 0 bases; bases with no gene match: 6. Germline-derived CDR1 and CDR2 are SGHRS and YFSETQ. The chain's CDR3 is CASSLGTSGQGEQYF. CDR3 DNA: TGCGCCAGCAGCTTGGGGACTAGCGGCCAGGGCGAGCAGTACTTC.

The chain is built from TRBV28 and TRBJ1-2; tentatively, D is TRBD1 (5 bases). Trimming took off 4 bases at V and 4 bases at J, with 13 bases between the two ends. The CDR3 totals 14 residues. Germline CDR1 and CDR2: MDHEN and SYDVKM. CDR3: CASSSGRGGYGYTF. The CDR3 DNA is TGTGCCAGCAGTTCAGGGAGGGGTGGCTATGGCTACACCTTC.

V usage is TRBV5-1 and J usage is TRBJ2-1, with TRBD2 matching over 9 bases. Germline assignment: CDR1 SGHRS and CDR2 YFSETQ. V shed 0 bases, J shed 5 bases, and the junction held 0 bases outside the gene matches. The CDR3 has 14 residues. The CDR3 region is CASSLGTSDNEQFF. The CDR3 DNA is TGCGCCAGCAGCTTGGGGACTAGCGACAATGAGCAGTTCTTC.

The chain employs TRBV20-1 and TRBJ1-2; TRBD1 might be the D (6 bases). The CDR3 has 11 amino acids. Deletions cut 6 bases from V and 8 bases from J, with 13 bases between. Germline assignment: CDR1 DFQATT and CDR2 SNEGSKA (reference sequence). This CDR3 reads CSATPQGGYTF. The CDR3 region has the DNA TGCAGTGCCACACCCCAGGGGGGCTACACCTTC.

The chain combines TRBV7-2 with TRBJ2-2; 7 bases fit TRBD1. The CDR3 length is 14 residues. CDR1 is SGHTA, CDR2 FQGNSA, per germline. The trim removed 5 bases at V and 6 bases at J, leaving 6 bases unmatched. The DNA for the CDR3 is TGTGCCAGCAGCCCCGACAGGGTGGCCGGGGAGCTGTTTTTT. Residues: CASSPDRVAGELFF.

The chain uses TRBV11-2 and TRBJ1-6, with TRBD1 as a possible D gene (6 bases). The length of the CDR3 is 13 residues. Trimming removed 2 bases at V and 10 bases at J, with 9 bases between. Germline CDR1 and CDR2: SGHAT and FQNNGV. The CDR3 DNA reads TGTGCCAGCAGCTTAAGCAGGGGCTCACCCCTCCACTTT. It translates to CASSLSRGSPLHF.

The chain uses TRBV7-3 and TRBJ2-1, with D perhaps TRBD2 (5 bases). Trimming pared 2 bases from V and 4 bases from J, leaving 12 bases between. Per germline, CDR1 SGHTA and CDR2 FQGTGA. The CDR3 is made up of 15 amino acids. In nucleotides, the CDR3 is TGTGCCAGCAGCTTAGGGAGCTCTCGGTACAATGAGCAGTTCTTC. This translates into CASSLGSSRYNEQFF. Based on the CDR3 plus reference TRBV7-3 and TRBJ2-1, the full variable domain is GAGVSQTPSNKVTEKGKYVELRCDPISGHTALYWYRQSLGQGPEFLIYFQGTGAADDSGLPNDRFFAVRPEGSVSTLKIQRTERGDSAVYLCASSLGSSRYNEQFFGPGTRLTVL.

This chain uses TRBV5-1 with TRBJ1-6; D unclear. CDR1 SGHRS and CDR2 YFSETQ come from the germline V gene. Deletions cut 0 bases from V and 5 bases from J, with 15 bases between. The CDR3 covers 17 residues. The CDR3: CASSLATRDVDNSPLHF. CDR3 DNA sequence: TGCGCCAGCAGCTTGGCAACCCGGGATGTGGATAATTCACCCCTCCACTTT.

This chain links TRBV4-2 with TRBJ2-7, with TRBD2 identical over 8 bases. Trimming cost V 4 bases and J 3 bases; bases outside gene matches: 11. The CDR3 is made up of 16 amino acids. Germline V gene sequence: CDR1 LGHNA, CDR2 YNFKEQ. CDR3 coding DNA: TGTGCCAGCAGCCCCGGGGGGGTCGAAAGTAACTACGAGCAGTACTTC. It yields the protein CASSPGGVESNYEQYF.

This clone was picked up one time. The J gene is TRBJ2-1, the V gene TRBV4-1; D unclear. Between the trimmed V and J ends, which lost 0 bases and 4 bases, there was a span of 7 bases. The V gene's germline CDR1 is MGHRA and CDR2 YSYEKL. There are 14 residues in the CDR3. For the CDR3, the DNA is TGCGCCAGCAGCCAAGATTACAGATACAATGAGCAGTTCTTC. It specifies CASSQDYRYNEQFF.

The chain recombines TRBV28 with TRBJ1-5; 9 nucleotides line up with TRBD1. This CDR3 is built from 14 residues. The trim removed 7 bases at V and 6 bases at J, leaving 7 bases unmatched. From germline, CDR1 is MDHEN and CDR2 SYDVKM. CDR3 in amino acids: CASTLTGGPQPQHF. CDR3 in DNA: TGTGCCAGCACCCTGACAGGGGGGCCTCAGCCCCAGCATTTT.

The CDR3 sequence is CASSLGDSNTQYF. In DNA, the CDR3 is TGTGCCAGCAGCTTAGGGGACAGTAATACGCAGTATTTT. The chain couples TRBV7-9 to TRBJ2-3; the match to TRBD1 covers 7 bases. The germline CDR1 and CDR2 sequences are SEHNR and FQNEAQ (reference sequence). V lost 1 base to trimming and J lost 7 bases; unmatched junction nucleotides: 2. This CDR3 is built from 13 residues.

This chain connects TRBV2 to TRBJ2-2, with D possibly matching TRBD1 (5 bases). The ends were cut back, 6 bases at V and 1 base at J, with 9 bases in the middle. Germline V gene data show CDR1 as SNHLY and CDR2 as FYNNEI. The CDR3 spans 14 residues. DNA for the CDR3: TGTGCCAGCAGGCCCCAGGGGAACACCGGGGAGCTGTTTTTT. Its translation is CASRPQGNTGELFF. The full variable domain, its missing parts supplied by reference TRBV2 and TRBJ2-2, is EPEVTQTPSHQVTQMGQEVILRCVPISNHLYFYWYRQILGQKVEFLVSFYNNEISEKSEIFDDQFSVERPDGSNFTLKIRSTKLEDSAMYFCASRPQGNTGELFFGEGSRLTVL.

The chain recombines TRBV5-1 with TRBJ2-1; D may be TRBD2 (8 bases). This CDR3 contains 15 residues. The V gene lost 7 bases and the J gene lost 8 bases, with 22 bases spanning the gap. In germline, CDR1 is SGHRS, CDR2 YFSETQ. This chain's CDR3 is CASGTAGVNSYEQFF. DNA of the CDR3: TGCGCCAGCGGGACAGCGGGAGTAAATAGCTATGAGCAGTTCTTC.

Only one count was recorded for this clone. V gene TRBV10-1 combines with J gene TRBJ2-7, with D possibly TRBD2 on 5 matching bases. Trimming removed 5 bases at V and 7 bases at J, with 18 bases between. The CDR3 covers 14 residues. CDR1 and CDR2 from the germline V gene are WNHNN and SYGVQD (reference sequence). The CDR3 region has the DNA TGCGCCAGCAGTCCCACTAGTCACGGCTGGGAGCAGTACTTC. Translating gives CASSPTSHGWEQYF.

V is TRBV2 and J is TRBJ1-5, with D unresolved. CDR3 size: 14 residues. CDR1 and CDR2 from the germline V gene are SNHLY and FYNNEI. Trimming removed 4 bases from V and 6 bases from J, with 13 bases in between. The CDR3 sequence is CASSAPPGGQPQHF. In nucleotides, the CDR3 is TGTGCCAGCAGTGCCCCACCGGGAGGTCAGCCCCAGCATTTT.

Ten or more counts support this clone. This chain links TRBV11-2 with TRBJ2-1; D is unclear. CDR1 is SGHAT and CDR2 is FQNNGV in the germline V gene. The CDR3 runs 13 residues. The V and J ends lost 0 bases and 9 bases respectively, with 9 bases between them. The chain's CDR3 is CASSLESRSEQFF. The CDR3 DNA is TGTGCCAGCAGCTTAGAGTCCCGGAGTGAGCAGTTCTTC.

This clone has only one observation. The chain recombines TRBV5-5 with TRBJ2-1; TRBD2 matches at 7 bases. Per germline, CDR1 SGHKS and CDR2 YYEKEE (reference sequence). Germline trimming cut 4 bases from V and 5 bases from J; bases unmatched to any gene: 12. This CDR3 comprises 16 residues. CDR3: CASSGSSGMTNNEQFF. The CDR3 DNA follows: TGTGCCAGCAGCGGGTCAAGCGGGATGACCAACAATGAGCAGTTCTTC.

The rearrangement links TRBV24-1 to TRBJ2-3; a possible D gene is TRBD2 (5 bases). CDR3 length: 13 residues. Germline CDR1 and CDR2: KGHDR and SFDVKD. V lost 7 bases and J lost 6, with 13 bases in between. The CDR3 coding sequence is TGTGCCACCAGGGGAGCAGCTTCGGATACGCAGTATTTT. This sequence encodes CATRGAASDTQYF.

The rearrangement uses TRBV28 and TRBJ1-2; D perhaps matches TRBD1 (5 bases). There are 14 residues in the CDR3. V dropped 4 bases and J dropped 2 bases, with 11 bases sitting between them. Germline lookup yields CDR1 MDHEN and CDR2 SYDVKM. CDR3 nucleotides: TGTGCCAGCAGTTCTCCCTCAGGGAACTATGGCTACACCTTC. Protein: CASSSPSGNYGYTF.

This chain links TRBV7-6 with TRBJ2-5; 11 positions agree with TRBD2. In germline, CDR1 is SGHVS, CDR2 FNYEAQ. This CDR3 has 17 amino acids. The junction had 10 bases not matched to a gene; V was cut back by 3 bases and J by 4 bases. CDR3 sequence reads: CASSFAPGTSGGETQYF. The CDR3 DNA reads TGTGCCAGCAGCTTCGCCCCCGGGACTAGCGGAGGAGAGACCCAGTACTTC.

The chain links TRBV2 to TRBJ1-1; TRBD1 matches 7 bases. V was pared by 6 bases and J by 11 bases, with 6 bases of the junction left unmatched. This CDR3 has 11 amino acids. The germline V gene encodes CDR1 SNHLY and CDR2 FYNNEI. CDR3 sequence: CASRSGTVAFF. The CDR3 DNA follows: TGTGCCAGCAGGTCCGGGACAGTGGCTTTCTTT.

The chain links TRBV12-3 or TRBV12-4 to TRBJ2-1; D is possibly TRBD2 (5 bases). This CDR3 has 12 residues. Trimming removed 6 bases at V and 9 bases at J, with 12 bases between. In DNA form, the CDR3 reads TGTGCCAGCAGCCCGGACTTCGGTGAGCAGTTCTTC. This gives the protein CASSPDFGEQFF.

This chain connects TRBV13 to TRBJ1-2; 7 positions match TRBD1. The junction had 8 bases not matched to a gene; V was cut back by 5 bases and J by 8 bases. Germline loops: CDR1 PRHDT, CDR2 FYEKMQ (reference sequence). This CDR3 has 13 amino acids. DNA for the CDR3: TGTGCCAGCAGCCCGGGGACAGCAGGAGGCTACACCTTC. It encodes CASSPGTAGGYTF.